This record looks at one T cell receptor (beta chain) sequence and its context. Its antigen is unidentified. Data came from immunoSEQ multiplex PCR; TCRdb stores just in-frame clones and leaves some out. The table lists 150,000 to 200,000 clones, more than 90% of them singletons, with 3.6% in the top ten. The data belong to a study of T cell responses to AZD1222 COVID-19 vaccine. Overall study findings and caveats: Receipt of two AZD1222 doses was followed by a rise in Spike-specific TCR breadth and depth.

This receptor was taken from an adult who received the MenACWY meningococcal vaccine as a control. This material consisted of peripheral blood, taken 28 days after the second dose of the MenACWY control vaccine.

Here the CDR3 reads CASGTNQPQHF. DNA for the CDR3: TGTGCCAGCGGGACGAACCAGCCCCAGCATTTT. The chain couples TRBV12-3 or TRBV12-4 to TRBJ1-5, with a possible D match to TRBD1 (5 bases). V lost 8 bases, J lost 7 bases, and 9 bases lay in between. CDR3 length: 11 amino acids.